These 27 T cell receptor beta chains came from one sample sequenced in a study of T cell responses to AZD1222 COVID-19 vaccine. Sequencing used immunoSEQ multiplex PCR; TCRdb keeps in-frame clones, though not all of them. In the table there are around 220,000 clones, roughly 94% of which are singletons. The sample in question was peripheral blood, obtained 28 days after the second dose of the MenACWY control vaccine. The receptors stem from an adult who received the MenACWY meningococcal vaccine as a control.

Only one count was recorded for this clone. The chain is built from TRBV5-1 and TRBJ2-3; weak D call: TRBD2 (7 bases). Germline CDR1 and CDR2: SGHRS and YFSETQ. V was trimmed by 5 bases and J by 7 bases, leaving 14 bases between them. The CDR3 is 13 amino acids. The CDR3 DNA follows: TGCGCCAGCAGAGGGGGGGAGGCTCATACGCAGTATTTT. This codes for CASRGGEAHTQYF. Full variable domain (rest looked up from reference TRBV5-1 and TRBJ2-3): KAGVTQTPRYLIKTRGQQVTLSCSPISGHRSVSWYQQTPGQGLQFLFEYFSETQRNKGNFPGRFSGRQFSNSRSEMNVSTLELGDSALYLCASRGGEAHTQYFGPGTRLTVL.

The CDR3 DNA reads TGCGCCAGCAGCCTTTCGAGGACCGGTACCTACGAGCAGTACTTC. Residues: CASSLSRTGTYEQYF. This chain joins TRBV5-1 and TRBJ2-7; D is unclear. Trimming pared 4 bases from V and 2 bases from J, leaving 16 bases between. CDR1 and CDR2 from the germline V gene are SGHRS and YFSETQ. CDR3 length: 15 residues.

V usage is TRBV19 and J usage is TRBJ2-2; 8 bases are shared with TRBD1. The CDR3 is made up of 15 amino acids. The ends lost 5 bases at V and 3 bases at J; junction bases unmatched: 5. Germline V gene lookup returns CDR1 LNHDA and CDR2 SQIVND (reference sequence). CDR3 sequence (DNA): TGTGCCAGTAGTCCAGGACAGGGCCACACCGGGGAGCTGTTTTTT. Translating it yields CASSPGQGHTGELFF. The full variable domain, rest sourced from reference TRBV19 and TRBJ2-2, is DGGITQSPKYLFRKEGQNVTLSCEQNLNHDAMYWYRQDPGQGLRLIYYSQIVNDFQKGDIAEGYSVSREKKESFPLTVTSAQKNPTAFYLCASSPGQGHTGELFFGEGSRLTVL.

The CDR3 region is CASRNRSSPYEQYF. The CDR3 nucleotides are TGTGCCAGCAGAAACCGCTCCTCTCCCTACGAGCAGTACTTC. V gene TRBV6-5 combines with J gene TRBJ2-7; D remains unclear. Trimming left V 6 bases short and J 2 bases short, with 14 bases between. Germline V gives CDR1 MNHEY, CDR2 SVGAGI. The CDR3 is 14 amino acids.

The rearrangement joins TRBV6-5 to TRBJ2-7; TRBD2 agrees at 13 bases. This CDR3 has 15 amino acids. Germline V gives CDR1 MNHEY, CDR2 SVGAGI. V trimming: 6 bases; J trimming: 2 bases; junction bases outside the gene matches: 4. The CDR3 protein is CASRGTSGITYEQYF. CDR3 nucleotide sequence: TGTGCCAGCAGAGGGACTAGCGGGATCACCTACGAGCAGTACTTC.

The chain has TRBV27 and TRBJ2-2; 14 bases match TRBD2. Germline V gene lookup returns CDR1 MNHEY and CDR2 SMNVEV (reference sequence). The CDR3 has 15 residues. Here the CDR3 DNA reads TGTGCGAGCTTACCCGGGACTAGCGGGAGCGGGGAGCTGTTTTTT. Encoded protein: CASLPGTSGSGELFF.

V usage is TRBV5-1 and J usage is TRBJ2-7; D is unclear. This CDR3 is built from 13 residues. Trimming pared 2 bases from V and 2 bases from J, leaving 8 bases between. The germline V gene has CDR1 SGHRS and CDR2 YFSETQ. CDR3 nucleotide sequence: TGCGCCAGCAGCTTAGACACCCCCTACGAGCAGTACTTC. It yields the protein CASSLDTPYEQYF.

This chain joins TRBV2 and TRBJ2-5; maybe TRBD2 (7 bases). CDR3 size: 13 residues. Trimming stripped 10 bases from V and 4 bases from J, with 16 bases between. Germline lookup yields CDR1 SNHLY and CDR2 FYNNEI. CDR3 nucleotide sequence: TGTGCCAAAAACCGGGGGGCCGGAGAGACCCAGTACTTC. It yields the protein CAKNRGAGETQYF.

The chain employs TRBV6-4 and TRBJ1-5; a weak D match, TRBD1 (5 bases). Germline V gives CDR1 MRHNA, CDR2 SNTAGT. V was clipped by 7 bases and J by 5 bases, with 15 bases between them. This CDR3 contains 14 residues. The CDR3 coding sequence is TGTGCCAGCACCCTAGGGTCAGGGTATCAGCCCCAGCATTTT. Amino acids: CASTLGSGYQPQHF.

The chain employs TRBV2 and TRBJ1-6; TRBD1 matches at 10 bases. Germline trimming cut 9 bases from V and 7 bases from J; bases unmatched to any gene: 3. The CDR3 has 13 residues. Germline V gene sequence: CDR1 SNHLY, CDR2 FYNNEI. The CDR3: CARTGGENSPLHF. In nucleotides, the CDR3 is TGTGCCAGGACAGGGGGCGAGAATTCACCCCTCCACTTT.

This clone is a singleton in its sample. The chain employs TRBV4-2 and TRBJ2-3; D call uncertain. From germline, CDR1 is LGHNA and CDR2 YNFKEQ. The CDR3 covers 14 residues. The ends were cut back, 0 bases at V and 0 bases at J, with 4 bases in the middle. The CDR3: CASSQETSTDTQYF. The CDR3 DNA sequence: TGTGCCAGCAGCCAAGAGACCAGCACAGATACGCAGTATTTT.

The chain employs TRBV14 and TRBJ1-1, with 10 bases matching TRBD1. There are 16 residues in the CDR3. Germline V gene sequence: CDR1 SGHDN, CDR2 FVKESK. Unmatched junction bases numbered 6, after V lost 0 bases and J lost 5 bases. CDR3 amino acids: CASSQDRGQGGTEAFF. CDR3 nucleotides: TGTGCCAGCAGCCAAGACCGCGGACAGGGGGGAACTGAAGCTTTCTTT.

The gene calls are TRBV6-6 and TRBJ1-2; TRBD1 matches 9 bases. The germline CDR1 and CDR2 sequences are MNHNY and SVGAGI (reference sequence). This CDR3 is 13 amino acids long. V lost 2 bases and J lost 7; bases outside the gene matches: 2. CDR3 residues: CASSYGTGLGYTF. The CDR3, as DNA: TGTGCCAGCAGTTACGGGACAGGGCTTGGCTACACCTTC.

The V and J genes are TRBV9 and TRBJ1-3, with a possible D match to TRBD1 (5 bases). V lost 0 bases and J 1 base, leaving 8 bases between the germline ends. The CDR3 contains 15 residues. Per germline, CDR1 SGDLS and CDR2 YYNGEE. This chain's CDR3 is CASSVGWTSGNTIYF. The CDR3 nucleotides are TGTGCCAGCAGCGTAGGCTGGACATCTGGAAACACCATATATTTT.

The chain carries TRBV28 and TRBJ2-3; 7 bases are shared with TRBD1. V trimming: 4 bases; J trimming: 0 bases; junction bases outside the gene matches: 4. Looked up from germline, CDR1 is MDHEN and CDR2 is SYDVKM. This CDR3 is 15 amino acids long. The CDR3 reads CASSSPGQSTDTQYF. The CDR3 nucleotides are TGTGCCAGCAGTTCCCCGGGACAGAGCACAGATACGCAGTATTTT.

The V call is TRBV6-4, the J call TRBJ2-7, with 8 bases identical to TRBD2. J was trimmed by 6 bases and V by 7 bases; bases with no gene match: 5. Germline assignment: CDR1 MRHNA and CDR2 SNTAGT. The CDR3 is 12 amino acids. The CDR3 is CASIRAGGEQYF. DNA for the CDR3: TGTGCCAGCATAAGGGCGGGAGGCGAGCAGTACTTC.

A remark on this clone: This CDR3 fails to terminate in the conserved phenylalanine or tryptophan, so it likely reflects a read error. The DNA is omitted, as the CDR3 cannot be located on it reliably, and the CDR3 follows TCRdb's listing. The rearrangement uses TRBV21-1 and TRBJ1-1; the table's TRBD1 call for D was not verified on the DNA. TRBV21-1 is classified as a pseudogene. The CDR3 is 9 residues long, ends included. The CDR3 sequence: CASSNSGWI.

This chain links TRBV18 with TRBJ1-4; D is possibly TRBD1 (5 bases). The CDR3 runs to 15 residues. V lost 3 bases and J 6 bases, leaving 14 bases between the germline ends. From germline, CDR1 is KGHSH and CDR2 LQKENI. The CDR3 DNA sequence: TGTGCCAGCTCACCGGGGGGGGTAACGGATGAAAAACTGTTTTTT. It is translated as CASSPGGVTDEKLFF. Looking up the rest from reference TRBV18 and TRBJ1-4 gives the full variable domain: NAGVMQNPRHLVRRRGQEARLRCSPMKGHSHVYWYRQLPEEGLKFMVYLQKENIIDESGMPKERFSAEFPKEGPSILRIQQVVRGDSAAYFCASSPGGVTDEKLFFGSGTQLSVL.

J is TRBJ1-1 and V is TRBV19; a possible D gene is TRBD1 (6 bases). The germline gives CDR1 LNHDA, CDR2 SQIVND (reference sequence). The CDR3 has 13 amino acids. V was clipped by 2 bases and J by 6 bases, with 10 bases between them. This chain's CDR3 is CASSIMGQPEAFF. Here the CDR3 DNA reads TGTGCCAGTAGTATAATGGGACAACCTGAAGCTTTCTTT.

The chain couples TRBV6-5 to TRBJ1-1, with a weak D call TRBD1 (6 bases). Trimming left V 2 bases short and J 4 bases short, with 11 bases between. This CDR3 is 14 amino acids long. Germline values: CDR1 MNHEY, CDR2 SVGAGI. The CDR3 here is CASSYEGGSTEAFF. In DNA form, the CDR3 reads TGTGCCAGCAGTTACGAAGGGGGGAGCACTGAAGCTTTCTTT.

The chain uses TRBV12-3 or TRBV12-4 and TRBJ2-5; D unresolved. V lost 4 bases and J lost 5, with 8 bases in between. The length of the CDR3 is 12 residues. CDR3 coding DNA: TGTGCCAGCAGTTCCGGTGGGGAGACCCAGTACTTC. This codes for CASSSGGETQYF.

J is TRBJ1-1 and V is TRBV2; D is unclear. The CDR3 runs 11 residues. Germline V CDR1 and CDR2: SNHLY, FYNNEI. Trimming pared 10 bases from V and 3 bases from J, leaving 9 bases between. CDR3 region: CATSVYTEAFF. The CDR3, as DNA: TGTGCCACCTCAGTGTACACTGAAGCTTTCTTT.

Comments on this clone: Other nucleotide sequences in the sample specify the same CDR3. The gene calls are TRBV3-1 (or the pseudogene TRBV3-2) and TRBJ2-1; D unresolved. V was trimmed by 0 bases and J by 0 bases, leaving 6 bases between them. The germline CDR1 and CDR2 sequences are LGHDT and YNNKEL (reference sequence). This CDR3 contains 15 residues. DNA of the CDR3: TGTGCCAGCAGCCAAGATACCGTCTCCTACAATGAGCAGTTCTTC. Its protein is CASSQDTVSYNEQFF.

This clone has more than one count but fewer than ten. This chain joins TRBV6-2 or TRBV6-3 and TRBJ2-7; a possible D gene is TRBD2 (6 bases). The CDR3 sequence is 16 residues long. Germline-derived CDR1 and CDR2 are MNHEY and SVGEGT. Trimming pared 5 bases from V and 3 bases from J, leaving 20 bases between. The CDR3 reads CASSPPYSGVFYEQYF. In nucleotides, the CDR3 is TGTGCCAGCAGTCCCCCTTATAGCGGAGTTTTCTACGAGCAGTACTTC.

The DNA for the CDR3 is TGTGCCAGCTCACCACTACAGGGCCCTGCGGAGACCCAGTACTTC. Its protein is CASSPLQGPAETQYF. The chain is built from TRBV18 and TRBJ2-5; a possible D gene is TRBD1 (6 bases). This CDR3 comprises 15 residues. Germline V lookup: CDR1 KGHSH, CDR2 LQKENI. Trimming shortened V by 1 base and J by 5 bases, and 14 bases separated the two germline ends.

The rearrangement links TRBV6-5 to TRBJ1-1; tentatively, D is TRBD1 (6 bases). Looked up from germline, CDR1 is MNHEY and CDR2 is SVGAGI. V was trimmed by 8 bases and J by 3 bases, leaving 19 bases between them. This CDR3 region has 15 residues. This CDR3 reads CASHRPGAGDTEAFF. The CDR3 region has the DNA TGTGCCAGCCATCGACCGGGGGCTGGGGACACTGAAGCTTTCTTT.

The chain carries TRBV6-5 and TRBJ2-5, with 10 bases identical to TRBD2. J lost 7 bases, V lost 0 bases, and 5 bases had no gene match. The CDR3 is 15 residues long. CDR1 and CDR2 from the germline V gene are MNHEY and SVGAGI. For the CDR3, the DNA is TGTGCCAGCAGTTACTCGAGCGGGAGGGCCGGGACCCAGTACTTC. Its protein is CASSYSSGRAGTQYF.